The TCR beta chain under discussion was sequenced for a study of blood T cell repertoires in COVID-19. Across the whole study: The study drew acute and convalescent COVID-19 samples from the United States, Italy and Spain. Sample material is recorded as cDNA or gDNA derived from T cells, B-cell-depleted T cells, or PBMCs.

V lost 1 base and J lost 7; bases outside the gene matches: 3. This CDR3 has 14 amino acids. The germline V gene has CDR1 MNHEY and CDR2 SMNVEV (reference sequence). Libraries were prepared by immunoSEQ multiplex PCR; TCRdb keeps only in-frame clonotypes and omits some of them. The table has around 270,000 clones, approximately 90% seen once. The receptor comes from a man aged 35-49 years with acute or convalescent COVID-19. The material sequenced was peripheral blood. J is TRBJ1-4 and V is TRBV27, with TRBD1 matching 7 bases. For the CDR3, the DNA is TGTGCCAGCAGTTTATACAGGGGAAGTGAAAAACTGTTTTTT. It specifies CASSLYRGSEKLFF. The full variable domain, completed using reference TRBV27 and TRBJ1-4, is EAQVTQNPRYLITVTGKKLTVTCSQNMNHEYMSWYRQDPGLGLRQIYYSMNVEVTDKGDVPEGYKVSRKEKRNFPLILESPSPNQTSLYFCASSLYRGSEKLFFGSGTQLSVL.